The clone carrying this T cell receptor beta chain occurred a few times. TCRdb analysed the RT-PCR reads with MiXCR anew, one entry per CDR3 protein. The sample lists some 160,000 distinct CDR3 sequences; approximately 10% were seen once. These data belong to a study of response to subunit inactivated influenza vaccine. The CDR3 spans 15 residues. J gave up 4 bases and V 5 bases, and 10 bases lay outside the gene matches. Germline V gene data show CDR1 as SSHAT and CDR2 as FNYEAQ (reference sequence). Specimen: non-naive T cells sorted from PBMCs, collected more than 35 days after vaccination. The chain joins TRBV7-7 to TRBJ2-5; 7 bases match TRBD1. This receptor was identified in a man aged 50-59 years who received an inactivated influenza vaccine. As DNA, the CDR3 is TGTGCCAGCAGCCGATCATGGGCAGGGGGAGAGACCCAGTACTTC. It codes for CASSRSWAGGETQYF. The full variable domain, with the rest looked up from reference TRBV7-7 and TRBJ2-5, is GAGVSQSPRYKVTKRGQDVTLRCDPISSHATLYWYQQALGQGPEFLTYFNYEAQPDKSGLPSDRFSAERPEGSISTLTIQRTEQRDSAMYRCASSRSWAGGETQYFGPGTRLLVL.